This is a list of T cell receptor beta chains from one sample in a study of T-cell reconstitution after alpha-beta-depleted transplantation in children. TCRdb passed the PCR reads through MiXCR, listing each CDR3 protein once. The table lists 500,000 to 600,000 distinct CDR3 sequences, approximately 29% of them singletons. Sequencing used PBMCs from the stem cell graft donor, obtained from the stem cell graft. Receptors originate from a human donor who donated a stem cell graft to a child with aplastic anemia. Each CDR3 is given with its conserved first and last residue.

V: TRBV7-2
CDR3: CASSPRSGDTQYF

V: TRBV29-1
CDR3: CSAGTTNEKLFF

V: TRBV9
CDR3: CASSAYRGRNTEAFF

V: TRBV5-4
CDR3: CASSLETGDYEQYF

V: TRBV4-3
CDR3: CASSHSGQGHTEAFF

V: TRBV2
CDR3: CASGQGYNEQFF

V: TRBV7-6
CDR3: CASSSTSGRGETQYF

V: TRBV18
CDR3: CASSPPSQGTEKLFF

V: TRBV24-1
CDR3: CATSVGGGRTDTQYF

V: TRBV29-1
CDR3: CSVRDSPGKSQYF

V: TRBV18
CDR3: CASSPQKDSAYEQYF

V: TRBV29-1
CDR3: CSGTSGNTGELFF

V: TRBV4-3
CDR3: CASSHHPGGQSLTYNEQFF

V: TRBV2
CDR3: CASSEREGALGQPQHF

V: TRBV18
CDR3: CASSQASVRTYEQYF

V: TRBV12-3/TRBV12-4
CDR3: CASSPSSGRLGEQFF

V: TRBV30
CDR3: CAWMRFRHNEQFF

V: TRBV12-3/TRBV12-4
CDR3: CASSLAASKTEAFF

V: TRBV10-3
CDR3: CAISRDSNNEQFF

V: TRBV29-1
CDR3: CSVGDYSYEQYF

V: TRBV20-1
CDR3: CSASLAGVGTDTQYF

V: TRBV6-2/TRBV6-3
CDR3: CASRFTGVPFF

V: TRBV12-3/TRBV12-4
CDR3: CASSRLAGFTDTQYF

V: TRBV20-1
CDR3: CSARDLATGGTEKLFF

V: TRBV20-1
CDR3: CSAPGTGGEARNNEQFF

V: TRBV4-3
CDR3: CASADLAGEETQYF

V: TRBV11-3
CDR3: CASSRGPFEKLFF

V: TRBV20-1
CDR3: CSARDIVGQHEQFF

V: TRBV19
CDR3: CASSIGGFSGNTIYF